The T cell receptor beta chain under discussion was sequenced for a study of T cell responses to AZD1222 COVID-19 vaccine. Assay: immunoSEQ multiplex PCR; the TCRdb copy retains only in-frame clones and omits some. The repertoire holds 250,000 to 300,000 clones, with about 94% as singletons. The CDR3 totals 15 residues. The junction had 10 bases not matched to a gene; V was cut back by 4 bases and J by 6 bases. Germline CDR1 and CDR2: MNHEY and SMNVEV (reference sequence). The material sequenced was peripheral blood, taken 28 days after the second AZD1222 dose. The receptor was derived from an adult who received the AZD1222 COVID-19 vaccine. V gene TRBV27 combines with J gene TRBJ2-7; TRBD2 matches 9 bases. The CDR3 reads CASSWLAGETGEQYF. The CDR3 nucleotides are TGTGCCAGCAGTTGGTTAGCGGGAGAGACGGGCGAGCAGTACTTC.